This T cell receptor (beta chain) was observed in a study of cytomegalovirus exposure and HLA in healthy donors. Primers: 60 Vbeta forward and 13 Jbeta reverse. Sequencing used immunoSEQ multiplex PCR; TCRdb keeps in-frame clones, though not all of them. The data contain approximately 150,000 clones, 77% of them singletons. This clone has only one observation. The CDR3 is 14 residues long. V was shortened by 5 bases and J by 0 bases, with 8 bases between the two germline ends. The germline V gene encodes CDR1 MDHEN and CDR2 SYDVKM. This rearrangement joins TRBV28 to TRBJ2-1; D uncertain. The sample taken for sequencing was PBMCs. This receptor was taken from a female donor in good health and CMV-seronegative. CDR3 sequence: CASSPISSYNEQFF. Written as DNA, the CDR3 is TGTGCCAGCAGTCCGATTAGCTCCTACAATGAGCAGTTCTTC.